This TCR beta chain came from a study of blood T cell repertoires in COVID-19. For the study at large: Sites across the United States, Italy and Spain contributed samples from acute and convalescent COVID-19. Nucleic acid was either cDNA or gDNA, and it came from T cells, B-cell-depleted T cells, or PBMCs.

The V gene end was trimmed by 2 bases and the J gene end by 2 bases; junction bases not matched to a gene: 11. The CDR3 totals 16 residues. Germline lookup yields CDR1 GTSNPN and CDR2 SVGIG (reference sequence). Authors' methods: Reference gene primer amplification gave nucleated cell count estimates. Method: immunoSEQ multiplex PCR; TCRdb's copy keeps in-frame clones and lacks some. Clonal size and the V and J genes are those of that table, whereas D and trimming came from the DNA. Seen here are around 140,000 clones, around 73% observed once, and the top ten hold roughly 8.9%. V usage is TRBV30 and J usage is TRBJ1-1; TRBD1 agrees at 7 bases. The source material was peripheral blood. The sequence was collected from a woman in her fifties or sixties with active or convalescent COVID-19. The CDR3 DNA is TGTGCCTGGAGTCTCCGGGACAGATATCCCAACACTGAAGCTTTCTTT. It encodes CAWSLRDRYPNTEAFF.